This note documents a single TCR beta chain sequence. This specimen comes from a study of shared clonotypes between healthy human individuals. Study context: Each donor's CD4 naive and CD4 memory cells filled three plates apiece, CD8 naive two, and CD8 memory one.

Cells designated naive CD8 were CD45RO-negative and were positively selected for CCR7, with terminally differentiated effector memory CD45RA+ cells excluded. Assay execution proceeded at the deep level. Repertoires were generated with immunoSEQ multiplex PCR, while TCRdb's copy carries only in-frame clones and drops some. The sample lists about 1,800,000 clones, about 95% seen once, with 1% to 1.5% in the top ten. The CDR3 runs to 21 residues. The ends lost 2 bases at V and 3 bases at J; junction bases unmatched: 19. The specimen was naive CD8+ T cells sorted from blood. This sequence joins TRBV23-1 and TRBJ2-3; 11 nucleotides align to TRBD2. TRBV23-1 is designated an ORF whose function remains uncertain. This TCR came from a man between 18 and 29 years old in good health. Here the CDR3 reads CASSQIRLAGGLKGSTDTQYF. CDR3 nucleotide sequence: TGCGCCAGCAGTCAAATCAGATTAGCGGGGGGGCTAAAGGGTTCTACAGATACGCAGTATTTT.